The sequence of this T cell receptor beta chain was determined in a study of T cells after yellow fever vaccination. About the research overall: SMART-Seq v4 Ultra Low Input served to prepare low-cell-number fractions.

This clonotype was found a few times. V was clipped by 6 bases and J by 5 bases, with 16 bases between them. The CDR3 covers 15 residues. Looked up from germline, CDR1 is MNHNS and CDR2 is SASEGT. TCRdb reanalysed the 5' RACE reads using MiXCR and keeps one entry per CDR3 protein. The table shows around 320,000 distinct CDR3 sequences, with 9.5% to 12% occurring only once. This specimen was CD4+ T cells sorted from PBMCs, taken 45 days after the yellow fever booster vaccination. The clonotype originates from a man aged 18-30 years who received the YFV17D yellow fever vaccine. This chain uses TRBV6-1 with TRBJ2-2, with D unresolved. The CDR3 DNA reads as TGTGCCAGCAGAGGGATATCCACAGCTACCGGGGAGCTGTTTTTT. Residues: CASRGISTATGELFF.